This T cell receptor (beta chain) originates from a study of spatial heterogeneity in lung cancer (dated by TCRdb to about 2019). Describing the broader study: Beta-chain transcripts were consistently detected in greater numbers than alpha-chain transcripts, which likely reflected higher beta-chain transcript abundance. In non-small cell lung cancer, the study quantitatively compared TCR alpha and beta repertoires across several tumor regions, matched nontumor lung, and blood. Both alpha and beta chains were TCR-sequenced in hundreds of tumor regions, under 85 matched nontumor lung samples and around 54 PBMC samples obtained at surgery. In the raw uncorrected reads, each unique combination of TCR and UMI appeared on average more than ten times. TCR repertoire features were related to nonsynonymous mutation counts determined by whole-exome sequencing of tumor tissue. The paper as a whole reports these results and caveats: Confirming at a functional level the hypothesis that regional TCRs recognize regional mutations was considered to require additional single-cell paired TCR alpha and beta sequencing. Ubiquitous expanded tumor TCRs were detected in blood more often at tumor resection than at routine follow-up.

Preparation of the library involved 5' RACE. The sequencer was a NextSeq 500. The TCR library protocol attached a unique molecular identifier to each TCR cDNA molecule to allow correction of PCR and sequencing errors. Concerning the study's data processing: Decombinator tools were used for TCR identification, UMI-based error correction and CDR3 extraction. Expanded TCRs were defined as those above a frequency of 2 per 1,000, corresponding to the top 1% of the tumor frequency distribution. Renyi diversity was calculated using the R vegan package after each repertoire was subsampled 100 times to 5,000 TCRs. CDR3 similarity networks were constructed using string-kernel similarity of amino acid triplets, with links drawn between CDR3s whose pairwise similarity was above 0.82. TCRdb ran its own pipeline on the public reads, namely fastp trimming at Q25 and MiXCR clone calling, and kept in-frame beta chains. Rows with one shared CDR3 protein collapse into an entry with the most common genes and DNA. TCRdb's processing, not the authors' own work, is the source of the V and J calls. The sample contains 60,000 to 90,000 distinct CDR3 sequences, about 8% of them found a single time. Together, the top ten hold about 7% of the sample.

The label giving this sample's time point can be read as: sample taken at primary tumor resection. Donors were 72 patients with early-stage, untreated non-small cell lung cancer from the lung TRACERx cohort. Whole RNA extracted from tumor and nontumor lung tissue, or from cryopreserved PBMC samples, was used for TCR sequencing without cell sorting. A patient was chosen for TCR sequencing only when enough RNA was available from at least two tumor regions. Based on the germline V gene (reference sequence), the CDR1 and CDR2 sequences are SGHNT and YYREEE. V lost 3 bases and J lost 7 bases, and the count of bases not matched to a germline gene is 4. The CDR3 has 15 amino acids, counting the end cysteine and phenylalanine. Only the CDR3 region is kept as DNA, spanning 45 bases read in frame from base 1. This clonotype was seen a few times. Its specific antigen is unknown. The sample holds no much larger clone one base away, and base qualities are not on file.

The V and J segments used are TRBV5-4 and TRBJ1-6; 10 junctional bases match TRBD1. The sequencing here drew on PBMCs, taken at surgery. The TCR was taken from a male donor with early-stage non-small cell lung cancer. The CDR3 region has the sequence CASSSAGQGNSPLHF. In nucleotides, the sequence is TGTGCCAGCAGCTCGGCGGGACAGGGGAATTCACCCCTCCACTTT.